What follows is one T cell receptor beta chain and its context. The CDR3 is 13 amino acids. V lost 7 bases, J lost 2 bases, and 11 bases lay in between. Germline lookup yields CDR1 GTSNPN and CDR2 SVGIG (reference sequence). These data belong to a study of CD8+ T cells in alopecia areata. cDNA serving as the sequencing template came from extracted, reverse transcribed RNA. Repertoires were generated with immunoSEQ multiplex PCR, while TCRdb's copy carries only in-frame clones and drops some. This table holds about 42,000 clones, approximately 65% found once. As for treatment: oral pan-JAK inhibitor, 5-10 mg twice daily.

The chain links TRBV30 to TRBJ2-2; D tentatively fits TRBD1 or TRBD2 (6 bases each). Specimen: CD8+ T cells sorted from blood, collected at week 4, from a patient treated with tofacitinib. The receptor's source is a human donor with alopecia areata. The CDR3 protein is CASRGLNTGELFF. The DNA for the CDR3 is TGTGCCTCCCGGGGGCTTAACACCGGGGAGCTGTTTTTT.